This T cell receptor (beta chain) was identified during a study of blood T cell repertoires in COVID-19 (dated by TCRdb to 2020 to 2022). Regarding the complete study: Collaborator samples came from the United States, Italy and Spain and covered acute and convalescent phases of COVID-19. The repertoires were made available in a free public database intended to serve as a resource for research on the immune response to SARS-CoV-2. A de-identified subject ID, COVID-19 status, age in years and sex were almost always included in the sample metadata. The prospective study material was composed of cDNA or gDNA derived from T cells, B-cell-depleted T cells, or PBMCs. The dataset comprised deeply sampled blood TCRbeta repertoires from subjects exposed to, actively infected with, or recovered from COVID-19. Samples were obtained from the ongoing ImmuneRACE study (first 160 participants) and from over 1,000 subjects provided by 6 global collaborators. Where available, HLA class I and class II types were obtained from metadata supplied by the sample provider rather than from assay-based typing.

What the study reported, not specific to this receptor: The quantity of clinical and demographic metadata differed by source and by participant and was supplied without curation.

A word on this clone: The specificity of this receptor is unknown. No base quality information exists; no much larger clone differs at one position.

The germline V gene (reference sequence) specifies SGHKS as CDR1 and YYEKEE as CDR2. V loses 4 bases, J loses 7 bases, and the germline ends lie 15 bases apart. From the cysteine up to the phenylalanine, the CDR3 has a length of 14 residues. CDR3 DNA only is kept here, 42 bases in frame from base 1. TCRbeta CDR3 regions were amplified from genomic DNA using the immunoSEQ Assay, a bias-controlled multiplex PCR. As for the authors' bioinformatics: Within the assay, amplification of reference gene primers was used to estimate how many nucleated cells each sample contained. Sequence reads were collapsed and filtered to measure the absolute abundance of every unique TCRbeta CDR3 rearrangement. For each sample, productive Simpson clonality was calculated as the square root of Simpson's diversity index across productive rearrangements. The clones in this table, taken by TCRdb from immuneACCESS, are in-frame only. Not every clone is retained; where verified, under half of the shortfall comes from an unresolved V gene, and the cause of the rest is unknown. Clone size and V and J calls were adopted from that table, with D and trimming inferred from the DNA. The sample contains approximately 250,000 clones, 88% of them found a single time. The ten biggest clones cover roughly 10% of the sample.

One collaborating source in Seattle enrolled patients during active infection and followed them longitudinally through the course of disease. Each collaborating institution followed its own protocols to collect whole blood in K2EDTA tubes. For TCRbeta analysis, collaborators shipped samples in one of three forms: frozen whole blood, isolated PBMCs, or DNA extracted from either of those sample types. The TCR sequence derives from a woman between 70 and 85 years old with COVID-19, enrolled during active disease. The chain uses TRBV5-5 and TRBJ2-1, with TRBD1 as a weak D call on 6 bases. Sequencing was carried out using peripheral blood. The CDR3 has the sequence CASSRGQTPNEQFF. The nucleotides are TGTGCCAGCAGCCGAGGACAGACCCCTAATGAGCAGTTCTTC.